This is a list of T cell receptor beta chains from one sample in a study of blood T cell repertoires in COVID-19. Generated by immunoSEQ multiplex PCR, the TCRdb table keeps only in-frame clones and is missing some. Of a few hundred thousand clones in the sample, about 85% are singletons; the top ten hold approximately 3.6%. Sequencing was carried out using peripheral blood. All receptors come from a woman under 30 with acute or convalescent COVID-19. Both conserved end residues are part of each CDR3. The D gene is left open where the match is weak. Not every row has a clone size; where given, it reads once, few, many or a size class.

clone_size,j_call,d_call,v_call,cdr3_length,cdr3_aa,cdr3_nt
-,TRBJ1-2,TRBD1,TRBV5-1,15,CASSRGGQDNYGYTF,TGCGCCAGCAGCCGAGGGGGACAGGATAACTATGGCTACACCTTC
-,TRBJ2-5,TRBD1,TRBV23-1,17,CASSQSVGTGSGETQYF,TGCGCCAGCAGTCAATCCGTCGGGACAGGGTCCGGAGAGACCCAGTACTTC
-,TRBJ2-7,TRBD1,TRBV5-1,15,CASSLDHGQVYEQYF,TGCGCCAGCAGCCTAGATCACGGACAGGTCTACGAGCAGTACTTC
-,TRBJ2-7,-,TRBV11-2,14,CASTLATGPYEQYF,TGTGCCAGCACCCTAGCGACAGGGCCCTACGAGCAGTACTTC
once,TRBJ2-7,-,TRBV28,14,CASSLHQGSYEQYF,TGTGCCAGCAGTTTACATCAGGGGTCCTACGAGCAGTACTTC
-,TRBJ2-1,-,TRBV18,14,CASSPIGGDNEQFF,TGTGCCAGCTCACCGATAGGGGGGGACAATGAGCAGTTCTTC
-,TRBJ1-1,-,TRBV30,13,CAWSRRMNTEAFF,TGTGCCTGGAGTCGGAGGATGAACACTGAAGCTTTCTTT
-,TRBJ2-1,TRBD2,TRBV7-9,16,CASSPVISGRAGEQFF,TGTGCCAGCAGCCCCGTTATTAGCGGGAGGGCCGGTGAGCAGTTCTTC
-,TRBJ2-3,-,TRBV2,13,CASSRELADTQYF,TGTGCCAGCAGCAGGGAATTGGCAGATACGCAGTATTTT
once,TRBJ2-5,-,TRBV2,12,CASGRPPETQYF,TGTGCCAGCGGCCGCCCCCCAGAGACCCAGTACTTC
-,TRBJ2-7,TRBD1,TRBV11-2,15,CASSLVRTGAYEQYF,TGTGCCAGCAGCTTAGTCCGGACAGGGGCCTACGAGCAGTACTTC
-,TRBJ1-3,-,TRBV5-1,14,CASSLTGTGNTIYF,TGCGCCAGCAGCTTGACAGGGACTGGAAACACCATATATTTT
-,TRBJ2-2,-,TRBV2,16,CASSEFTQGNTGELFF,TGTGCCAGCAGTGAATTCACTCAGGGGAACACCGGGGAGCTGTTTTTT
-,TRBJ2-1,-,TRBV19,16,CASSIEGGLSYNEQFF,TGTGCCAGTAGTATTGAGGGCGGGCTATCCTACAATGAGCAGTTCTTC
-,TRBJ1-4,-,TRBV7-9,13,CASSLATNEKLFF,TGTGCCAGCAGCCTCGCAACTAATGAAAAACTGTTTTTT
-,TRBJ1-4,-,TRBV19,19,CASSPSPRDFFFTGEKLFF,TGTGCCAGTAGTCCATCCCCTCGGGACTTTTTCTTTACTGGTGAAAAACTGTTTTTT
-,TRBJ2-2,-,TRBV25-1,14,CASSEYGGEGELFF,TGTGCCAGCAGTGAATATGGAGGGGAGGGGGAGCTGTTTTTT
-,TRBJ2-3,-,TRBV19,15,CASSSVGTSTDTQYF,TGTGCCAGTAGTTCGGTCGGGACTAGCACAGATACGCAGTATTTT
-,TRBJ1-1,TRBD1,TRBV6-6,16,CASSYSSAGQDTEAFF,TGTGCCAGCAGTTACTCATCCGCAGGACAGGATACTGAAGCTTTCTTT
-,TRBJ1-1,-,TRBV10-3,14,CASSRTEINTEAFF,TGTGCCTCCTCCCGGACAGAGATTAACACTGAAGCTTTCTTT
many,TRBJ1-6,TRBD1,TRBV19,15,CASSIDGTGGSPLHF,TGTGCCAGTAGTATAGATGGGACAGGGGGTTCACCCCTCCACTTT
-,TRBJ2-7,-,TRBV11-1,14,CASSSDSLSYEQYF,TGTGCCAGCAGCTCGGACAGCCTTTCCTACGAGCAGTACTTC
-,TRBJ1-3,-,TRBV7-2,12,CASSLQGNTIYF,TGTGCCAGCAGCTTACAAGGAAACACCATATATTTT
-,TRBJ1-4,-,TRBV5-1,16,CASSLGQGRASEKLFF,TGCGCCAGCAGCTTGGGGCAGGGAAGGGCAAGTGAAAAACTGTTTTTT
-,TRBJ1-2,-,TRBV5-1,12,CASSLEGGGYTF,TGCGCCAGCAGCTTGGAGGGAGGGGGCTACACCTTC
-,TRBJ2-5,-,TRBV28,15,CASSVNRVLEETQYF,TGTGCCAGCAGTGTAAACAGGGTCTTGGAAGAGACCCAGTACTTC
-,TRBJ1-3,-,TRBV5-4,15,CASSWKGDSGNTIYF,TGTGCCAGCAGCTGGAAAGGAGACTCTGGAAACACCATATATTTT
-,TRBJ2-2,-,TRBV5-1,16,CASSLDLVALTGELFF,TGCGCCAGCAGCTTGGATCTAGTCGCTCTGACCGGGGAGCTGTTTTTT
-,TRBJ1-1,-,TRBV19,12,CASSWVGAEAFF,TGTGCCAGTAGTTGGGTGGGAGCTGAAGCTTTCTTT
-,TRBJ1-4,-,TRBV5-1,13,CASSPPQEGKLFF,TGCGCCAGCAGCCCCCCCCAGGAGGGCAAACTGTTTTTT
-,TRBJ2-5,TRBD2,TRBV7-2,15,CASSLNRGGLKTQYF,TGTGCCAGCAGCTTAAACCGGGGGGGCCTAAAGACCCAGTACTTC
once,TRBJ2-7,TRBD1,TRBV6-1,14,CASSDGQGPYEQYF,TGTGCCAGCAGTGACGGACAGGGGCCCTACGAGCAGTACTTC
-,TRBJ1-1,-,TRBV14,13,CASSQAGEAEAFF,TGTGCCAGCAGCCAAGCCGGTGAAGCTGAAGCTTTCTTT
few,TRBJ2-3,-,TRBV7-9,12,CASSRLTDTQYF,TGTGCCAGCAGCCGACTCACAGATACGCAGTATTTT
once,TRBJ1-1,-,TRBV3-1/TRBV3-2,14,CASSQAGGRAEAFF,TGTGCCAGCAGCCAAGCGGGGGGGCGGGCTGAAGCTTTCTTT
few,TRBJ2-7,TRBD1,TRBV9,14,CASSVGQGAYEQYF,TGTGCCAGCAGCGTAGGACAGGGGGCCTACGAGCAGTACTTC
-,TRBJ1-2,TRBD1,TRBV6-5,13,CASRTTGLAGYTF,TGTGCCAGCAGGACGACAGGGCTCGCCGGCTACACCTTC
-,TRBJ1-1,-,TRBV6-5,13,CASGSQDQTEAFF,TGTGCCAGCGGCTCACAGGATCAAACTGAAGCTTTCTTT
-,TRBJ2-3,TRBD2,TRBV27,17,CASSLRGASGSTDTQYF,TGTGCCAGCAGCTTGAGAGGGGCTAGCGGGAGCACAGATACGCAGTATTTT
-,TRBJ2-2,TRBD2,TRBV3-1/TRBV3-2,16,CASSQDKREATGELFF,TGTGCCAGCAGCCAAGACAAGCGGGAGGCGACCGGGGAGCTGTTTTTT
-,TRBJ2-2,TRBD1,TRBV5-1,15,CASQSGTGLTGELFF,TGCGCCAGCCAATCCGGGACAGGGCTCACCGGGGAGCTGTTTTTT
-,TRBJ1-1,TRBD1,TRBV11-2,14,CASSSKDRDPEAFF,TGTGCCAGCAGCTCGAAGGACAGGGATCCTGAAGCTTTCTTT
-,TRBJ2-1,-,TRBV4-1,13,CASSQVELNEQFF,TGCGCCAGCAGCCAAGTCGAGCTCAATGAGCAGTTCTTC
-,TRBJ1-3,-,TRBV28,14,CASSLNRAGNTIYF,TGTGCCAGCAGTTTAAACAGGGCTGGAAACACCATATATTTT
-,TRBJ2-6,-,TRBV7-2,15,CASSLDSSGANVLTF,TGTGCCAGCAGCTTAGACTCATCTGGGGCCAACGTCCTGACTTTC
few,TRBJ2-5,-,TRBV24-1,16,CATSDPTFGLRETQYF,TGTGCCACCAGTGATCCAACCTTTGGACTGCGAGAGACCCAGTACTTC
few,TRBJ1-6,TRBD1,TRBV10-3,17,CASEPGQGSSYNSPLHF,TGTGCCAGCGAGCCGGGACAGGGAAGCTCCTATAATTCACCCCTCCACTTT
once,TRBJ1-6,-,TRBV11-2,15,CASSRTDGHTSPLHF,TGTGCCAGCAGTCGGACAGACGGCCATACTTCACCCCTCCACTTT
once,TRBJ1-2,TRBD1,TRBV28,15,CASSLLGTGGYGYTF,TGTGCCAGCAGTTTATTGGGGACAGGGGGATATGGCTACACCTTC
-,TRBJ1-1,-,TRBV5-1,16,CASSLDGRALDHPAFF,TGCGCCAGCAGCTTGGACGGGCGGGCGTTAGACCATCCAGCTTTCTTT
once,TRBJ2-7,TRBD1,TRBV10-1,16,CASSETGVIGSYEQYF,TGCGCCAGCAGTGAGACAGGGGTAATAGGGTCCTACGAGCAGTACTTC
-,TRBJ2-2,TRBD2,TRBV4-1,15,CASSGGRVRTGELFF,TGCGCCAGCAGCGGCGGGAGGGTCCGTACCGGGGAGCTGTTTTTT
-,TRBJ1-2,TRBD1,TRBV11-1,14,CASSLAGGTDGYTF,TGTGCCAGCAGCTTAGCGGGCGGGACAGATGGCTACACCTTC
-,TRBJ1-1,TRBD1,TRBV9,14,CASSVEQGDTEAFF,TGTGCCAGCAGCGTAGAACAGGGGGACACTGAAGCTTTCTTT
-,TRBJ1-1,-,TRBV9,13,CASSVASSTEAFF,TGTGCCAGCAGCGTAGCTAGTAGCACTGAAGCTTTCTTT
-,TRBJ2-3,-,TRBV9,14,CASSLTGSSDTQYF,TGTGCCAGCAGCCTGACCGGGTCCTCCGATACGCAGTATTTT
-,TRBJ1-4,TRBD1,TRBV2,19,CASSENFRQGSSTNEKLFF,TGTGCCAGCAGTGAAAATTTCCGACAGGGAAGTAGTACTAATGAAAAACTGTTTTTT
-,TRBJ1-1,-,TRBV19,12,CASSIWGGEAFF,TGTGCCAGTAGTATCTGGGGGGGTGAAGCTTTCTTT